The present T cell receptor beta chain was sequenced within a study of blood T cell repertoires in COVID-19. Data came from immunoSEQ multiplex PCR; TCRdb stores just in-frame clones and leaves some out. The sample carries 200,000 to 250,000 clones, 80% to 90% recorded once. V shed 5 bases and J shed 12 bases, with 20 bases lying between them. This CDR3 spans 14 amino acids. The germline V gene has CDR1 SEHNR and CDR2 FQNEAQ (reference sequence). The sample holds one count of this clone. The source of this sequence is a man aged 18 to 29 with active or convalescent COVID-19. The chain couples TRBV7-9 to TRBJ2-1; TRBD1 is a possible D gene (6 bases). The specimen sequenced was peripheral blood. Here the CDR3 reads CASSLGFSGAGQFF. DNA for the CDR3: TGTGCCAGCAGCCTGGGGTTTTCAGGGGCCGGGCAGTTCTTC. Based on the CDR3 plus reference TRBV7-9 and TRBJ2-1, the full variable domain is DTGVSQNPRHKITKRGQNVTFRCDPISEHNRLYWYRQTLGQGPEFLTYFQNEAQLEKSRLLSDRFSAERPKGSFSTLEIQRTEQGDSAMYLCASSLGFSGAGQFFGPGTRLTVL.